The entry below describes one T cell receptor beta chain. Time point meaning: patch test 1, 2 weeks after DPC sensitization. The treatment was: therapeutic diphenylcyclopropenone sensitization with weekly scalp DPC. Alopecia patients, 18 to 70 years old and DPC-suitable, served as donors. These data are taken from a study of human T cells and chemical hapten exposure. Germline-derived CDR1 and CDR2 are SGDLS and YYNGEE. Trimming removed 2 bases from V and 1 base from J; junction bases left unmatched: 6. The CDR3 is 16 amino acids. As originally analysed: With a range of roughly 23,224 to 690,600, the median per sample was around 96,000 TCRs. TCRdb ran MiXCR on the RACE reads and lists one entry per CDR3 protein. None of the V and J calls come from the authors' own analysis; TCRdb made them. The sample shows some 180,000 distinct CDR3 sequences, around 22% of them seen only once.

The starting material was whole blood, obtained in connection with sensitization to the hapten diphenylcyclopropenone (DPC). The chain is built from TRBV9 and TRBJ1-1, with 9 bases that match TRBD1. This TCR came from a woman aged 50 to 60 with alopecia areata. Some clones in this sample may be carry-over from other donors' samples. The CDR3 reads CASSVGGTGQNTEAFF. The CDR3 DNA reads as TGTGCCAGCAGCGTGGGGGGGACAGGGCAGAACACTGAAGCTTTCTTT.